This TCR beta chain was recovered during a study of T cell responses to AZD1222 COVID-19 vaccine. Study results and caveats: Rises in breadth and depth of Spike-specific TCRs came after two AZD1222 doses. Repertoire collection took place solely once the T cell response had peaked. CD4 TCRs associated with vaccination spanned spike, dominating at 160-218 and 743-854. Reportedly, nearly half of unique spike TCRs recognized epitopes outside B.1.351/B.1.1.7 mutations.

Note on this clone: What it binds is not known.

V gave up 6 bases and J gave up 11 bases; unmatched junction bases: 11. The CDR3 runs 13 residues. CDR1 and CDR2 from the germline V gene are MDHEN and SYDVKM. Method: immunoSEQ multiplex PCR; TCRdb's copy keeps in-frame clones and lacks some. The table lists about 170,000 clones, around 90% of them singletons. The chain joins TRBV28 to TRBJ1-1; 8 bases agree with TRBD1. The clonotype was recovered from an adult in good health. Here the sequenced sample was peripheral blood, taken on day 0 of AZD1222 vaccination. CDR3 DNA: TGTGCCAGCAGCCAACTTTCGGACAGGGCCGCTTTCTTT. Translated, it gives CASSQLSDRAAFF.